These 4 T cell receptor beta chains originate from one sample sequenced in a study of technical replicates of blood from several donors. Data came from immunoSEQ multiplex PCR; TCRdb stores just in-frame clones and leaves some out. The sample consists of some 57,000 clones, approximately 97% of them appearing once. Sequenced material: T cells isolated from PBMCs. The receptors originated from a human donor in good health.

V usage is TRBV2 and J usage is TRBJ2-1; 12 nucleotides match TRBD2. J lost 5 bases, V lost 10 bases, and 9 bases had no gene match. Per germline, CDR1 SNHLY and CDR2 FYNNEI. This CDR3 is built from 15 residues. Written as DNA, the CDR3 is TGTGCCAACGCTAGGACTAGCGGGATAAACAATGAGCAGTTCTTC. It encodes CANARTSGINNEQFF.

The rearrangement joins TRBV7-2 to TRBJ1-5, with TRBD1 matching 7 bases. The CDR3 is 18 amino acids. J was trimmed by 5 bases and V by 1 base; bases with no gene match: 14. Germline values: CDR1 SGHTA, CDR2 FQGNSA. CDR3 loop: CASSLVPQGSLHDQPQHF. The DNA for the CDR3 is TGTGCCAGCAGCTTAGTCCCACAGGGGAGCCTCCACGATCAGCCCCAGCATTTT.

The chain uses TRBV9 and TRBJ2-5; TRBD2 might be the D (5 bases). Trimming stripped 2 bases from V and 1 base from J, with 15 bases between. This CDR3 region has 16 residues. The germline gives CDR1 SGDLS, CDR2 YYNGEE. In nucleotides, the CDR3 is TGTGCCAGCAGCGTGGGAGAGGGTTTTGCCCAAGAGACCCAGTACTTC. This encodes CASSVGEGFAQETQYF.

This clone was picked up one time. The chain employs TRBV4-1 and TRBJ1-1; D may be TRBD1 (5 bases). CDR1 and CDR2 from the germline V gene are MGHRA and YSYEKL. V was clipped by 1 base and J by 7 bases, with 10 bases between them. The CDR3 is 13 amino acids. The CDR3 nucleotides are TGCGCCAGCAGCCAAGGTGTAGGGGATGAAGCTTTCTTT. As protein: CASSQGVGDEAFF.